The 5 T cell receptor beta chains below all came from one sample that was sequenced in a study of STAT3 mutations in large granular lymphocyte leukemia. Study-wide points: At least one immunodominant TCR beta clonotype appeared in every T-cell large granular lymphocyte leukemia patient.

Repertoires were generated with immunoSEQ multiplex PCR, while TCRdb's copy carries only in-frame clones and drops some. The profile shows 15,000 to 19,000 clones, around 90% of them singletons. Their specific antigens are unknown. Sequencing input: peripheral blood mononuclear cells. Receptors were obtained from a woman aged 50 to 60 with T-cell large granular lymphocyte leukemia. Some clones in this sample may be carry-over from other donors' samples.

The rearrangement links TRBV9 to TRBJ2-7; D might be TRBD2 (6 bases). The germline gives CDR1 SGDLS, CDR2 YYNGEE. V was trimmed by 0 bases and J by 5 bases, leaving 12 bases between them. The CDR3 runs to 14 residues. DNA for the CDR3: TGTGCCAGCAGCGTAGGACTCGGGGGAGACGAGCAGTACTTC. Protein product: CASSVGLGGDEQYF.

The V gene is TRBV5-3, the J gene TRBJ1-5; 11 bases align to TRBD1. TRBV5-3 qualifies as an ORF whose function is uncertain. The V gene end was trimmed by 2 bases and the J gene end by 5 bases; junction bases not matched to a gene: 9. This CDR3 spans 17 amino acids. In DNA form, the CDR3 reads TGTGCCAGAAGCTTCACCGGGACAGGGGGAAGTGATCAGCCCCAGCATTTT. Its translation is CARSFTGTGGSDQPQHF.

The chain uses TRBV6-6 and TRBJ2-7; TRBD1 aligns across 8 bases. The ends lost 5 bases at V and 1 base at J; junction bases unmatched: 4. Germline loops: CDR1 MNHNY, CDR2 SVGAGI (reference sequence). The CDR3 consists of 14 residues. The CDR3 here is CASSDRGQSYEQYF. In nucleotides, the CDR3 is TGTGCCAGCAGTGACAGGGGACAGTCCTACGAGCAGTACTTC.

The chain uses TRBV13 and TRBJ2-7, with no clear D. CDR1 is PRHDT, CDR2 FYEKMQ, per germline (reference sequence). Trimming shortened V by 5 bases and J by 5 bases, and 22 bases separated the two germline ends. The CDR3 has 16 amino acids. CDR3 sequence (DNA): TGTGCCAGCAGCCAGTACGCCGTTCAGGATAGAAACGAGCAGTACTTC. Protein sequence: CASSQYAVQDRNEQYF. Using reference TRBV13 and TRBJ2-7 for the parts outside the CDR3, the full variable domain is AAGVIQSPRHLIKEKRETATLKCYPIPRHDTVYWYQQGPGQDPQFLISFYEKMQSDKGSIPDRFSAQQFSDYHSELNMSSLELGDSALYFCASSQYAVQDRNEQYFGPGTRLTVT.

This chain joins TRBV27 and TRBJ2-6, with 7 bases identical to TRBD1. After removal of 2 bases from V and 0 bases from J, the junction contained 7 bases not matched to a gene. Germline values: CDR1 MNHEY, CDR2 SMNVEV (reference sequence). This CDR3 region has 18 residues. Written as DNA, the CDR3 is TGTGCCAGCAGTTTACACTGGACAGGTATCTCTGGGGCCAACGTCCTGACTTTC. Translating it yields CASSLHWTGISGANVLTF.